This entry features one TCR beta chain sequence. The study sampled nominally healthy donors, though unrecorded immune exposures were likely. The PCR had 60 Vbeta and 13 Jbeta primers. Assay: immunoSEQ multiplex PCR; the TCRdb copy retains only in-frame clones and omits some. The table lists about 43,000 clones, roughly 51% of them singletons. These data are taken from a study of cytomegalovirus exposure and HLA in healthy donors. This CDR3 contains 14 residues. V was clipped by 4 bases and J by 2 bases; unmatched bases: 5. Germline V gene data show CDR1 as SGHRS and CDR2 as YFSETQ. The sequenced sample was PBMCs. The clonotype was recovered from a man between 60 and 75 years old in good health and CMV-seronegative. J is TRBJ2-7 and V is TRBV5-1; 8 bases map to TRBD2. Here the CDR3 reads CASSGTSRAYEQYF. The DNA for the CDR3 is TGCGCCAGCAGCGGGACTAGTAGGGCCTACGAGCAGTACTTC.